This entry describes one T cell receptor (beta chain). This sample is drawn from a study of shared T cell receptors in the human thymus. The CDR3 length is 16 residues. The V gene end was trimmed by 1 base and the J gene end by 0 bases; junction bases not matched to a gene: 5. Germline CDR1 reads LGHNA; CDR2 reads YSLEER. Repertoires were generated with immunoSEQ multiplex PCR, while TCRdb's copy carries only in-frame clones and drops some. The table records 540,000 or so clones, approximately 80% of them present only once. The same data also went into a second study, on human thymus T cells. In that study: Highly overlapping thymic repertoires in unrelated individuals were reported by related research.

The chain recombines TRBV4-3 with TRBJ2-7; 8 nucleotides agree with TRBD2. The origin of this receptor is a boy younger than two with a congenital heart defect. Sequencing was performed on thymocytes. In nucleotides, the CDR3 is TGCGCCAGCAGCCAAGGCGGGCGGGAGGTCTCCTACGAGCAGTACTTC. As protein: CASSQGGREVSYEQYF.